This T cell receptor (beta chain) was captured by sequencing in a study of T cells in Graves' hyperthyroidism and ophthalmopathy. The wider study: Peripheral blood was collected at initial diagnosis, before any treatment. Study-level findings and limits: Blood held most thyroid clonotypes expanded above 0.001 frequency.

Uncontrolled infections, other autoimmune diseases, pregnancy or lactation led to exclusion of patients. This clonotype was seen a few times. The target antigen is unknown. This CDR3 has 14 amino acids. The V gene lost 5 bases and the J gene lost 1 base, with 11 bases spanning the gap. Germline V CDR1 and CDR2: SEHNR, FQNEAQ (reference sequence). Amplification of TCR beta CDR3 regions used RNA as the template. First-round RT-PCR of the TCR CDR3 relied on the HTBI primer set. MiXCR, run by TCRdb on the multiplex PCR reads, gives a single entry per CDR3 protein. The data hold about 600,000 distinct CDR3 sequences, with about a sixth observed a single time.

Sequencing was performed on blood. The sequence was collected from a woman aged 40 to 55 with Graves' ophthalmopathy. The chain employs TRBV7-9 and TRBJ1-1, with a tentative D call TRBD1 (6 bases). The CDR3 reads CASSHQTGNTEAFF. CDR3 DNA: TGTGCCAGCAGCCATCAGACAGGGAACACTGAAGCTTTCTTT.